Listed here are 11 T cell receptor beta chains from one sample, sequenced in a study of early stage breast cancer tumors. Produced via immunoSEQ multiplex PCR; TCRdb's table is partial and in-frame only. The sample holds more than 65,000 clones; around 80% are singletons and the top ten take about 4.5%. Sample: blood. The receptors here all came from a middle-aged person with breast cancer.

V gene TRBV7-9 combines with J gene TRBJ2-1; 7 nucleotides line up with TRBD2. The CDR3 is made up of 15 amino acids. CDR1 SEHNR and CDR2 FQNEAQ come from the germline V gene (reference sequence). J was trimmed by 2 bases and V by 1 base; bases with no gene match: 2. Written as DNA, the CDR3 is TGTGCCAGCAGCTTAGGTAGCGGGCCCTACAATGAGCAGTTCTTC. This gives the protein CASSLGSGPYNEQFF.

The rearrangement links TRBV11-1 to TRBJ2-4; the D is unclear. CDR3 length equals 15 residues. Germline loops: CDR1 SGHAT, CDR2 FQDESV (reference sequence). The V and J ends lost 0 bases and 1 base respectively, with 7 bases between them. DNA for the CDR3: TGTGCCAGCAGCTTAGCAGGGATTGCCAAAAACATTCAGTACTTC. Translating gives CASSLAGIAKNIQYF.

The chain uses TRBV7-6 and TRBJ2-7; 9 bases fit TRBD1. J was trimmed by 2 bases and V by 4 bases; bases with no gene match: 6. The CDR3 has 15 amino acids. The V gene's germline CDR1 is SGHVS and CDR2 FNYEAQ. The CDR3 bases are TGTGCCAGCAGCTCCGGGACAGGGCAAACCTACGAGCAGTACTTC. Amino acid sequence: CASSSGTGQTYEQYF.

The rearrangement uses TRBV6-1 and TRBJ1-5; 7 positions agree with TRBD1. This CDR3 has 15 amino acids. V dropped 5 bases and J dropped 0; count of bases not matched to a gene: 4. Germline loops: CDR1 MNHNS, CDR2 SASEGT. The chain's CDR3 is CASSRDRLSNQPQHF. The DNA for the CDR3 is TGTGCCAGCAGTCGGGACAGACTTAGCAATCAGCCCCAGCATTTT.

CDR3 protein: CASSAPFQGLSRGYTF. The CDR3 DNA reads as TGTGCCAGCAGTGCCCCCTTTCAGGGTCTCTCGCGTGGCTACACCTTC. The gene calls are TRBV6-1 and TRBJ1-2; D may be TRBD1 (5 bases). Germline V gene sequence: CDR1 MNHNS, CDR2 SASEGT. The ends were cut back, 4 bases at V and 7 bases at J, with 22 bases in the middle. The CDR3 sequence is 16 residues long.

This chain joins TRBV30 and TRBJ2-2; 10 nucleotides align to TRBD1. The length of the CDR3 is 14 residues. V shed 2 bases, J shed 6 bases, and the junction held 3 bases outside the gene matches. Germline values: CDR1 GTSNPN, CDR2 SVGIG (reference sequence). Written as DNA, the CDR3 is TGTGCCTGGAGTCTGGACAGGGGGTCCGGGGAGCTGTTTTTT. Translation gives CAWSLDRGSGELFF.

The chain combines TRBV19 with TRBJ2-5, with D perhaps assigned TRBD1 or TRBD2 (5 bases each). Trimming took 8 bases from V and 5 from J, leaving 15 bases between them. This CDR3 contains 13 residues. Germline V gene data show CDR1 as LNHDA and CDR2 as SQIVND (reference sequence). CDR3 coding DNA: TGTGCCAGTCGCCCGAACGGGGCGGAGACCCAGTACTTC. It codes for CASRPNGAETQYF.

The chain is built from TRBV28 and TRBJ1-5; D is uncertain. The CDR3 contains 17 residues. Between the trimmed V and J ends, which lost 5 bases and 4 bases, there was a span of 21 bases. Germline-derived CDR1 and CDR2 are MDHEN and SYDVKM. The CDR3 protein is CASSLTSGGMTNQPQHF. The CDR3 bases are TGTGCCAGCAGTCTGACTTCGGGTGGGATGACTAATCAGCCCCAGCATTTT.

CDR3 loop: CASSVGGQGAYEQYF. The CDR3 DNA is TGTGCCAGCAGCGTAGGGGGGCAGGGGGCCTACGAGCAGTACTTC. The J gene is TRBJ2-7, the V gene TRBV9; 7 bases line up with TRBD1. The CDR3 totals 15 residues. V lost 0 bases to trimming and J lost 2 bases; unmatched junction nucleotides: 5. CDR1 SGDLS and CDR2 YYNGEE come from the germline V gene. Filled out from reference TRBV9 and TRBJ2-7, the complete variable domain reads DSGVTQTPKHLITATGQRVTLRCSPRSGDLSVYWYQQSLDQGLQFLIQYYNGEERAKGNILERFSAQQFPDLHSELNLSSLELGDSALYFCASSVGGQGAYEQYFGPGTRLTVT.

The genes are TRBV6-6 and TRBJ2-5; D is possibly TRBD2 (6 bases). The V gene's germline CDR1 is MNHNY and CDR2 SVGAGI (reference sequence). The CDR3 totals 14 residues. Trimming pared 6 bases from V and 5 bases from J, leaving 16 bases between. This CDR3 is CASSGIRGGETQYF. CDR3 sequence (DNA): TGTGCCAGCAGCGGTATACGTGGGGGGGAGACCCAGTACTTC.

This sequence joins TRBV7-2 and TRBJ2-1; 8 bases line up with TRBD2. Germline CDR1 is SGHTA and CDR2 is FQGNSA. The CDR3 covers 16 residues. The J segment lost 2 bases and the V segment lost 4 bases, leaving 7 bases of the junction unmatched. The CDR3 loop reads CASSSPGGRAYNEQFF. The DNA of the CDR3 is TGTGCCAGCAGCTCGCCGGGGGGGAGGGCCTACAATGAGCAGTTCTTC. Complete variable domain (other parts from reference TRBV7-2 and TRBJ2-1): GAGVSQSPSNKVTEKGKDVELRCDPISGHTALYWYRQSLGQGLEFLIYFQGNSAPDKSGLPSDRFSAERTGGSVSTLTIQRTQQEDSAVYLCASSSPGGRAYNEQFFGPGTRLTVL.